This TCR beta chain was found in a study of graft-versus-host responses after intestinal transplantation. Overall study context: Among the recipients, all got anti-thymocyte globulin induction and then tacrolimus and steroids for roughly three years.

The repertoire was sequenced with immunoSEQ multiplex PCR; TCRdb's copy has only in-frame clones and lacks some. Here the sample spans approximately 82,000 clones, about nine tenths being singletons. This CDR3 is 15 amino acids long. With V trimmed by 2 bases and J by 5 bases, 6 bases remained unmatched. CDR1 MNHNY and CDR2 SVGAGI come from the germline V gene (reference sequence). A remark on this clone: The antigen remains unidentified.

This TCR derives from a human donor who received an intestinal transplant. V is TRBV6-6 and J is TRBJ2-3; 8 bases align to TRBD1. Sequencing was performed on unstimulated CD4+ T cells sorted from spleen or lymph node cells, taken before intestinal transplant. CDR3 DNA: TGTGCCAGCAGTTACGCGGGACAGGCGGTAGATACGCAGTATTTT. Translating it yields CASSYAGQAVDTQYF.